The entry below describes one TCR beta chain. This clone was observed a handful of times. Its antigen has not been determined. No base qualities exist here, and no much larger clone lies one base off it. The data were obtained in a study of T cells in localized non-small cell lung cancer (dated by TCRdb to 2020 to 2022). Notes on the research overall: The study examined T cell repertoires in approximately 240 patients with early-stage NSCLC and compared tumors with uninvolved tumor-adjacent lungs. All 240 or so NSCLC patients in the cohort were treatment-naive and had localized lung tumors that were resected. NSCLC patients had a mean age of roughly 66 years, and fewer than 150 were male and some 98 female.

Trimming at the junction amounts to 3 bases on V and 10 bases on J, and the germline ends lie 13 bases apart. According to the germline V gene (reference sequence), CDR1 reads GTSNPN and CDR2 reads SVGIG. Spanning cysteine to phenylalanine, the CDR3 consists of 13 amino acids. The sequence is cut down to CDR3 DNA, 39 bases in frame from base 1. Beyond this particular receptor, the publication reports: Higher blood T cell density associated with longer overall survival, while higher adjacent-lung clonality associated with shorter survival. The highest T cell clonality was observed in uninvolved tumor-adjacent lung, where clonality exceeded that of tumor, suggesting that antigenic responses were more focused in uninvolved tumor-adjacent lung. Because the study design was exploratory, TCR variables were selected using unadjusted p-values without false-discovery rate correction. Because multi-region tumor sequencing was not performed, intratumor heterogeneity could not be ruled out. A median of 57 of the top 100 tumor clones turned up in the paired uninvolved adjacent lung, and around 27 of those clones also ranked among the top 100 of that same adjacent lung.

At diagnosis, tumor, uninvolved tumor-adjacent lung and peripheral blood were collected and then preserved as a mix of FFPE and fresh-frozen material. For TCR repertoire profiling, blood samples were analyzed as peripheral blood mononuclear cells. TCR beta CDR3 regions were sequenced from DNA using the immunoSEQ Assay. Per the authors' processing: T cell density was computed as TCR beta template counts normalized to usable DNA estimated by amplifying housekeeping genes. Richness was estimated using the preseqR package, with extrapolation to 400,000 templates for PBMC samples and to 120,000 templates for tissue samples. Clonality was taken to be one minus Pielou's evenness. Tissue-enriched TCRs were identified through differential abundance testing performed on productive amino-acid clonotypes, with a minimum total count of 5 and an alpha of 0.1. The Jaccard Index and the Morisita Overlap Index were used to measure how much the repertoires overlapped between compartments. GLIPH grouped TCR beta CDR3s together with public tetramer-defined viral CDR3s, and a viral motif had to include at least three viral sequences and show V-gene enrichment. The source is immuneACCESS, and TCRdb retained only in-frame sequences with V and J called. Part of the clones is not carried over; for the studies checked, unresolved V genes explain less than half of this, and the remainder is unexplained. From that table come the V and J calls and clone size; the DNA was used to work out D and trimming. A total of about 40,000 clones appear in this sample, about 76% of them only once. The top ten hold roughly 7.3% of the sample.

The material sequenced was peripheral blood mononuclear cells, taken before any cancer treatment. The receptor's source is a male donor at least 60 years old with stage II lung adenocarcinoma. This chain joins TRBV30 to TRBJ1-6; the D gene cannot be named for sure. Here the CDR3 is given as CAWRARSDSPLHF. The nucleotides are TGTGCCTGGAGGGCCAGATCCGACTCACCCCTCCACTTT.